This TCR beta chain came from a study of T cell responses to AZD1222 COVID-19 vaccine. The study's findings and limits: Baseline testing showed seropositivity in only six or seven AZD1222 recipients. Close to half of all spike-specific TCRs reportedly target regions of the variants that are unmutated.

Libraries were prepared by immunoSEQ multiplex PCR; TCRdb keeps only in-frame clonotypes and omits some of them. Of 150,000 to 200,000 clones listed, around 90% are singletons. The CDR3 is 15 amino acids. Germline CDR1 and CDR2: SGHNT and YYREEE (reference sequence). V lost 0 bases to trimming and J lost 1 base, with 8 bases between them. Concerning this clone itself: The target antigen is unknown.

The sequence came from an adult who received the AZD1222 COVID-19 vaccine. This chain connects TRBV5-4 to TRBJ2-1; D gene ambiguous. This sample comprised peripheral blood, obtained 28 days after the second AZD1222 dose. The CDR3 DNA reads as TGTGCCAGCAGCTTGGGGGGTTTGTCCTACAATGAGCAGTTCTTC. It is translated as CASSLGGLSYNEQFF.